This T cell receptor (beta chain) was obtained from a study of cytomegalovirus exposure and HLA in healthy donors. On this clone itself: What it recognizes is unknown.

The PCR made use of 60 Vbeta and 13 Jbeta primers. The table came from immunoSEQ multiplex PCR; TCRdb's copy has only in-frame clones and leaves some out. This table holds over 150,000 clones, about 83% found once. Whole-study results and caveats: According to an earlier analysis, most TCR beta V segments yielded productive rearrangements about 90% or about 30% of the time.

Sequences were obtained from PBMCs. The source of this sequence is a girl aged 10-17 years in good health and CMV-seropositive.

CDR3 residues: CASGTGAGNTIYF. In DNA form, the CDR3 reads TGCGCCAGCGGGACTGGGGCTGGAAACACCATATATTTT. The V and J genes are TRBV4-1 and TRBJ1-3; TRBD1 might be the D (5 bases). Germline CDR1 MGHRA, CDR2 YSYEKL. V lost 8 bases and J lost 2, with 10 bases in between. CDR3 length: 13 amino acids.